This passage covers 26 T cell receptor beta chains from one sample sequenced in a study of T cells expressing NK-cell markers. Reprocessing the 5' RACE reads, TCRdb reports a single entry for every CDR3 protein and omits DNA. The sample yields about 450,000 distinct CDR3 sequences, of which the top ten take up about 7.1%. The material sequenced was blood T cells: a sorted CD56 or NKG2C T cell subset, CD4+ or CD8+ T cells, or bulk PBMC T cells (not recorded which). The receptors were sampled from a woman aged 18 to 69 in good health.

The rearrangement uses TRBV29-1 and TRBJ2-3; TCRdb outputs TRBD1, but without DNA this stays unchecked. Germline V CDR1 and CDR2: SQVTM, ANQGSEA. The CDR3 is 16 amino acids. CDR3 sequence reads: CSVEDGYRASTDTQYF.

The chain's CDR3 is CASSSSSGGSYNEQFF. The chain is built from TRBV11-2 and TRBJ2-1; TCRdb outputs TRBD2, but without DNA this stays unchecked. Germline-derived CDR1 and CDR2 are SGHAT and FQNNGV. CDR3 length equals 16 residues.

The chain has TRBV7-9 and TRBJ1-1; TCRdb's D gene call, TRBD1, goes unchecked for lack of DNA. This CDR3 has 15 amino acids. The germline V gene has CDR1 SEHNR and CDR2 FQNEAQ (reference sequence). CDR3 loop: CASSLGGSRNTEAFF.

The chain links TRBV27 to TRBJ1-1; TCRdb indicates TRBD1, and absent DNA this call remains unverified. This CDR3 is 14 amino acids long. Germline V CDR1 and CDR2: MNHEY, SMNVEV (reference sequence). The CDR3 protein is CASRLTPGGGEAFF.

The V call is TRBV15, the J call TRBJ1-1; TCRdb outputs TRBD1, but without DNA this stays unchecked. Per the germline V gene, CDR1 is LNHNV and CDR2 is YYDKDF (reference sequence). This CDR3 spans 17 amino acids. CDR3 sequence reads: CATSSEAPGTVYTEAFF.

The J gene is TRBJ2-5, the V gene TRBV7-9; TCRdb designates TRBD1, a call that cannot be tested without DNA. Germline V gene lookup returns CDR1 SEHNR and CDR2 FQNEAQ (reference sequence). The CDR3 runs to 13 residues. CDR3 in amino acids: CASSFPLKETQYF.

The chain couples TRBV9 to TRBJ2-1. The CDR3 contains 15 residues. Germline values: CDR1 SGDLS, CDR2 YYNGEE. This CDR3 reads CASSVEGSHSNEQFF.

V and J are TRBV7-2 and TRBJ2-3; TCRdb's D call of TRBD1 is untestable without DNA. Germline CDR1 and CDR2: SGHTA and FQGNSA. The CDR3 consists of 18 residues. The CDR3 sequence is CASSLRLAGAEGADTQYF.

The chain's CDR3 is CASGPAFSNQPQHF. This sequence joins TRBV2 and TRBJ1-5. The CDR3 extends over 14 amino acids. The V gene's germline CDR1 is SNHLY and CDR2 FYNNEI.

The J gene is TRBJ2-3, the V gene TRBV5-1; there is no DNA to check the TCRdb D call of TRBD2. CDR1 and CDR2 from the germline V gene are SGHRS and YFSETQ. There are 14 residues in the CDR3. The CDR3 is CASSHGAATDTQYF. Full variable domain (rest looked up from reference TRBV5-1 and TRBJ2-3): KAGVTQTPRYLIKTRGQQVTLSCSPISGHRSVSWYQQTPGQGLQFLFEYFSETQRNKGNFPGRFSGRQFSNSRSEMNVSTLELGDSALYLCASSHGAATDTQYFGPGTRLTVL.

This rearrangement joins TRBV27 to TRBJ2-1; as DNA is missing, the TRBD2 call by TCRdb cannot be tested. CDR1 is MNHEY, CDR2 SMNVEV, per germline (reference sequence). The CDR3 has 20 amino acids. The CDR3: CASSLSSPGLALRAYNEQFF.

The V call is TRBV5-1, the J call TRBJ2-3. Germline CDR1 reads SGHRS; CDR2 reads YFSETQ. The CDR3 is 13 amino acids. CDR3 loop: CASSWSAVDTQYF.

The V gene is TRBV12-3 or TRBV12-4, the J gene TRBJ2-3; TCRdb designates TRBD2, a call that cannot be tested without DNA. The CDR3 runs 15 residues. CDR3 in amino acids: CASSFGTSSTDTQYF.

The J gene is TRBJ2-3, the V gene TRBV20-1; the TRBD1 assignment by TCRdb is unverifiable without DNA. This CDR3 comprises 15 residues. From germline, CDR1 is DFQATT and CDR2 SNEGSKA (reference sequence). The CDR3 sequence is CSASPRGGATDTQYF.

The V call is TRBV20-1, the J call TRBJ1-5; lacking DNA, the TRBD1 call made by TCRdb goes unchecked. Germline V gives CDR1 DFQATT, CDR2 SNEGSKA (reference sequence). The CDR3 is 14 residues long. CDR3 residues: CSAEKTGDLSLQHF.

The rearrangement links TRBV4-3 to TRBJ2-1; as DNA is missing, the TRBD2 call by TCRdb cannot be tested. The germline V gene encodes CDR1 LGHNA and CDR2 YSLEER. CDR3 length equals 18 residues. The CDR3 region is CASSQDGTSGGPYNEQFF.

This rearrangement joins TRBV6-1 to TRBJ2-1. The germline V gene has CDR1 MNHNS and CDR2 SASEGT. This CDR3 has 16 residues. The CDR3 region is CASSSLRGGSYNEQFF.

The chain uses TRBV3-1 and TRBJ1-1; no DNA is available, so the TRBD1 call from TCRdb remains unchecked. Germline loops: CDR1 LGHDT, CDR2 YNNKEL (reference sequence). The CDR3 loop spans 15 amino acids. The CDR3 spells CASSGGWGTNTEAFF.

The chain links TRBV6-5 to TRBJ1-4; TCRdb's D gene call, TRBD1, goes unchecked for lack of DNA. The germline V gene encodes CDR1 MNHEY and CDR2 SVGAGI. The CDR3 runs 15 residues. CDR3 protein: CASSYMGGGYEKLFF.

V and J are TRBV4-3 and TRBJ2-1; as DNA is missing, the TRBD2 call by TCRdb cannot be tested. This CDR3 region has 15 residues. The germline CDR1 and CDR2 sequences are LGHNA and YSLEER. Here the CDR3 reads CASSQDQGLEGQQFF.

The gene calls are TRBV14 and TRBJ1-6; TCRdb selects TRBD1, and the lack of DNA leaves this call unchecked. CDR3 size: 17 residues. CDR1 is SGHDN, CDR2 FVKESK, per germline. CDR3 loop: CASSQDERDRDHSPLHF.

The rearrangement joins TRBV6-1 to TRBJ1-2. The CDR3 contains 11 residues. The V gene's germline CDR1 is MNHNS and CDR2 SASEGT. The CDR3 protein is CASSENFGYTF.

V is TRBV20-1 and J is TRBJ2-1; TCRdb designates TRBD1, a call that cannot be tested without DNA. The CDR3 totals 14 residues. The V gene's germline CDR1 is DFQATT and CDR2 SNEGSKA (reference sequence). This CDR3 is CSAVDSGQSNEQFF.

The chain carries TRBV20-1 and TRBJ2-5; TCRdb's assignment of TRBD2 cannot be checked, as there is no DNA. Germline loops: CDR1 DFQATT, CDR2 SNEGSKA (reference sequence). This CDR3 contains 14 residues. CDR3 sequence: CSARGRAAWETQYF.

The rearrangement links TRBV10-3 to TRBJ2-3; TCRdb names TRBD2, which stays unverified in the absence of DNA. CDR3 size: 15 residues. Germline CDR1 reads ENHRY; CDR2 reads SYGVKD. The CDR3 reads CAISLAGAITDTQYF.

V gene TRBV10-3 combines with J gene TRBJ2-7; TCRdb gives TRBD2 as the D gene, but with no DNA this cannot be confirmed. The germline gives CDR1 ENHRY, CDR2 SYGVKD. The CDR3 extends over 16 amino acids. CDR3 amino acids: CAISETGRGPDYEQYF.